This T cell receptor beta chain came from a study of T cell responses to AZD1222 COVID-19 vaccine. Study-wide results and caveats: Baseline serostatus was positive in only six AZD1222 recipients. Donor demographics were predominantly white British with a female majority; clonal diversity may be underestimated. With dominance at 160-218 and 743-854, vaccine-associated CD4 TCRs spanned spike. Spike-specific TCR repertoires showed rising breadth and depth after two AZD1222 doses.

Comments on this clone: Antigen unknown.

TCRdb keeps only in-frame clones here, not all; method: immunoSEQ multiplex PCR. The table has approximately 80,000 clones, around 85% seen once. This receptor was obtained from an adult who received the AZD1222 COVID-19 vaccine. The sample consisted of peripheral blood, taken 28 days after the second AZD1222 dose.

Here the CDR3 DNA reads TGTCGGGGGGATCAAGAGACCCAGTACTTC. Its protein is CRGDQETQYF. The V gene is TRBV11-2, the J gene TRBJ2-5, with 7 bases aligning to TRBD2. The CDR3 is made up of 10 amino acids. From germline, CDR1 is SGHAT and CDR2 FQNNGV.